Here is one TCR beta chain with its context. As processed by the authors: How many nucleated cells were present was estimated from reference gene primer amplification. The method was immunoSEQ multiplex PCR; TCRdb's version includes in-frame clones alone and lacks a portion of them. The V and J calls and the clone size are those of that table, but D and trimming were determined from the DNA. Of roughly 570,000 clones detected, 85% to 90% appear once; the ten largest clones hold about 8.2%. V gave up 4 bases and J gave up 0 bases; unmatched junction bases: 8. Germline values: CDR1 ENHRY, CDR2 SYGVKD. This CDR3 spans 16 amino acids. The data originate from a study of blood T cell repertoires in COVID-19. Turning to the study itself: Samples of COVID-19 (acute and convalescent) were obtained from the United States, Italy and Spain.

Enrolment of Seattle patients took place during active infection, and they were followed longitudinally. Material: peripheral blood. J is TRBJ1-1 and V is TRBV10-3, with 7 bases lining up with TRBD1. This receptor was identified in a woman aged 45-65 years with COVID-19, enrolled during active disease. CDR3 nucleotide sequence: TGTGCCATCAGTGCCCCTTCGGACAGGATGAACACTGAAGCTTTCTTT. It yields the protein CAISAPSDRMNTEAFF.